This T cell receptor beta chain is drawn from a study of CD8+ T cells in alopecia areata. Broader study findings: With just one nonresponder, it is still uncertain whether baseline CD8+ expansion relates to response. Scalp sample data also include resident alphabeta T cells from normal skin. Shared TCR sequences were less clear between patients than in mice, possibly partly from HLA diversity. Tofacitinib significantly decreased scalp clonality and expanded CD8+ clones among top 100.

The sequencing template was cDNA reverse transcribed from extracted RNA. Profiling relied on immunoSEQ multiplex PCR, and the TCRdb table lists in-frame clones only, not all of them. Among 150,000 to 200,000 clones listed, roughly 60% were seen once. A note on this clone: The antigen remains undetermined.

Regarding treatment: oral pan-JAK inhibitor, 5-10 mg twice daily. The germline V gene has CDR1 LNHDA and CDR2 SQIVND (reference sequence). V dropped 6 bases and J dropped 2 bases, with 16 bases sitting between them. The CDR3 runs 15 residues. The sequences come from CD4+ T cells sorted from blood, collected at week 24, from a patient treated with tofacitinib. This clonotype originated in a human donor with alopecia areata. This chain joins TRBV19 and TRBJ2-5, with TRBD1 as a possible D gene (6 bases). The CDR3 region is CASSPLGQIQETQYF. The CDR3 bases are TGTGCCAGTAGCCCTCTCGGACAGATACAAGAGACCCAGTACTTC. The full variable domain, completed using reference TRBV19 and TRBJ2-5, is DGGITQSPKYLFRKEGQNVTLSCEQNLNHDAMYWYRQDPGQGLRLIYYSQIVNDFQKGDIAEGYSVSREKKESFPLTVTSAQKNPTAFYLCASSPLGQIQETQYFGPGTRLLVL.